A single sample is the source of the 18 T cell receptor beta chains below, sequenced in a study of human T cells and chemical hapten exposure. Time point defined: patch test 1, 2 weeks after DPC sensitization. Treatment reported: therapeutic diphenylcyclopropenone sensitization with weekly scalp DPC. TCRdb itself ran the RACE reads through MiXCR, one entry per CDR3 protein. The sample lists some 190,000 distinct CDR3 sequences, approximately 20% occurring once. Specimen: whole blood, collected in connection with sensitization to the hapten diphenylcyclopropenone (DPC). Receptors were obtained from a woman aged 45-65 years with alopecia areata. Some clones in this sample may be carry-over from other donors' samples.

The rearrangement joins TRBV20-1 to TRBJ2-7, with D perhaps matching TRBD1 (6 bases). V was clipped by 5 bases and J by 5 bases, with 16 bases between them. The CDR3 extends over 13 amino acids. Germline V gene data show CDR1 as DFQATT and CDR2 as SNEGSKA (reference sequence). The CDR3: CSAFTGRGNEQYF. In DNA, the CDR3 is TGCAGTGCTTTTACAGGGAGAGGGAACGAGCAGTACTTC.

This chain uses TRBV5-1 with TRBJ1-1; D call uncertain. This CDR3 is built from 14 residues. Germline V gives CDR1 SGHRS, CDR2 YFSETQ. Trimming cost V 7 bases and J 3 bases, with 16 bases left between them. The CDR3 nucleotides read TGCGCCAGCCGCCGGGGATTGATTGACACTGAAGCTTTCTTT. As protein: CASRRGLIDTEAFF.

The table lists this clonotype with many counts. The chain is built from TRBV29-1 and TRBJ2-3; 10 positions agree with TRBD1. Trimming cost V 6 bases and J 5 bases; bases outside gene matches: 11. The CDR3 totals 15 residues. Germline V gene sequence: CDR1 SQVTM, CDR2 ANQGSEA. The CDR3 spells CSVVGQGDGEDTQYF. DNA of the CDR3: TGCAGCGTAGTAGGACAGGGGGATGGAGAAGATACGCAGTATTTT.

DNA of the CDR3: TGTGCCAGCAGTTACTACGGAGAAAGTGGCTACACCTTC. Its protein product is CASSYYGESGYTF. The chain is built from TRBV6-5 and TRBJ1-2; D is unclear. Germline V gene lookup returns CDR1 MNHEY and CDR2 SVGAGI. This CDR3 is built from 13 residues. The V end was cut by 1 base, the J end by 7 bases, with 10 bases between.

V and J are TRBV20-1 and TRBJ1-5; D ambiguous. CDR1 and CDR2 from the germline V gene are DFQATT and SNEGSKA (reference sequence). The CDR3 runs to 14 residues. The V end lost 1 base, the J end lost 2 bases, and 9 bases lay between the germline ends. CDR3 nucleotide sequence: TGCAGTGCTAGAGTCGGAACGGGCAATCAGCCCCAGCATTTT. This sequence encodes CSARVGTGNQPQHF.

The sample holds one count of this clonotype. The chain couples TRBV5-4 to TRBJ2-7, with TRBD1 matching 11 bases. The J segment lost 5 bases and the V segment lost 4 bases, leaving 11 bases of the junction unmatched. This CDR3 region has 16 residues. Germline lookup yields CDR1 SGHNT and CDR2 YYREEE (reference sequence). The CDR3 DNA sequence: TGTGCCAGCAGCATTACGCCGGACAGGGGGCAAGACGAGCAGTACTTC. As protein: CASSITPDRGQDEQYF.

This clonotype appeared a few times. The chain carries TRBV29-1 and TRBJ2-1; the D is unclear. In germline, CDR1 is SQVTM, CDR2 ANQGSEA. The V end lost 4 bases, the J end lost 7 bases, and 11 bases lay between the germline ends. The CDR3 length is 12 residues. The CDR3 DNA is TGCAGCGTTGTACATTGGGGAAATGAGCAGTTCTTC. Amino acids: CSVVHWGNEQFF.

The gene calls are TRBV11-2 and TRBJ2-7; 9 positions agree with TRBD2. Germline assignment: CDR1 SGHAT and CDR2 FQNNGV. V shed 5 bases, J shed 9 bases, and the junction held 8 bases outside the gene matches. This CDR3 is 13 amino acids long. For the CDR3, the DNA is TGTGCCAGCAGCCCTAGCGGGATTGGTGTGCAGTACTTC. It translates to CASSPSGIGVQYF.

In this sample, this clonotype turned up a few times. V and J are TRBV6-2 or TRBV6-3 and TRBJ2-3; 8 bases are shared with TRBD1. This CDR3 spans 18 amino acids. Germline CDR1 and CDR2: MNHEY and SVGEGT. V lost 6 bases to trimming and J lost 2 bases; unmatched junction nucleotides: 16. The CDR3 here is CASSQTGGWGYSTDTQYF. CDR3 bases: TGTGCCAGCAGCCAAACAGGGGGATGGGGTTATTCCACAGATACGCAGTATTTT.

V and J are TRBV20-1 and TRBJ2-7; the match to TRBD2 covers 7 bases. The V and J ends lost 6 bases and 2 bases, in that order; junction bases with no gene match: 10. CDR1 and CDR2 from the germline V gene are DFQATT and SNEGSKA (reference sequence). This CDR3 has 14 amino acids. CDR3 nucleotides: TGCAGTGCCCAGCCACTAGCGCTAACCTACGAGCAGTACTTC. Translated: CSAQPLALTYEQYF.

The rearrangement joins TRBV7-2 to TRBJ2-2; 12 bases line up with TRBD2. V lost 0 bases to trimming and J lost 5 bases; unmatched junction nucleotides: 7. The CDR3 runs to 18 residues. Germline lookup yields CDR1 SGHTA and CDR2 FQGNSA. CDR3 coding DNA: TGTGCCAGCAGCTTAGCGCTGCTAGCGGGAGGGTGGACCGGGGAGCTGTTTTTT. Its translation: CASSLALLAGGWTGELFF.

The chain employs TRBV30 and TRBJ1-5; D might be TRBD1 (5 bases). This CDR3 is 16 amino acids long. Deletions cut 0 bases from V and 0 bases from J, with 12 bases between. Germline CDR1 and CDR2: GTSNPN and SVGIG (reference sequence). In DNA form, the CDR3 reads TGTGCCTGGAGTGTACGAAAGACAGTTAGCAATCAGCCCCAGCATTTT. It encodes CAWSVRKTVSNQPQHF.

The chain uses TRBV20-1 and TRBJ2-4, with 8 bases that match TRBD2. The CDR3 length is 15 residues. CDR1 DFQATT and CDR2 SNEGSKA come from the germline V gene (reference sequence). The ends lost 8 bases at V and 4 bases at J; junction bases unmatched: 13. The CDR3 coding sequence is TGCAGTACCCCCCCCCGGGAGGGGTTGAAAAACATTCAGTACTTC. It codes for CSTPPREGLKNIQYF.

This clonotype was detected only a few times. The CDR3 DNA is TGTGCCAGCAAGCAACTAGCGGGAGCCGGTAATGAGCAGTTCTTC. Translated, it gives CASKQLAGAGNEQFF. J is TRBJ2-1 and V is TRBV5-4; TRBD2 matches at 11 bases. V shed 6 bases and J 7 bases; nucleotides not matched to a gene: 9. There are 15 residues in the CDR3. From germline, CDR1 is SGHNT and CDR2 YYREEE (reference sequence).

This clonotype was seen only a few times. The V and J genes are TRBV9 and TRBJ2-1; maybe TRBD2 (7 bases). Germline CDR1 is SGDLS and CDR2 is YYNGEE. The germline V and J ends were trimmed by 3 bases and 9 bases, with 13 bases remaining between them. CDR3 size: 13 residues. The CDR3 protein is CASSAGGLSEQFF. CDR3 nucleotide sequence: TGTGCCAGCAGCGCGGGGGGCCTCAGTGAGCAGTTCTTC.

The gene calls are TRBV5-5 and TRBJ2-2; 12 bases are shared with TRBD2. With V trimmed by 4 bases and J by 0 bases, 4 bases remained unmatched. CDR1 is SGHKS, CDR2 YYEKEE, per germline (reference sequence). This CDR3 comprises 17 residues. The CDR3 protein is CASSKLAGGANTGELFF. CDR3 DNA: TGTGCCAGCAGCAAACTAGCGGGAGGAGCGAACACCGGGGAGCTGTTTTTT.

This clonotype has just a few counts. V usage is TRBV20-1 and J usage is TRBJ2-3, with 7 bases identical to TRBD2. The junction had 13 bases not matched to a gene; V was cut back by 0 bases and J by 4 bases. CDR1 and CDR2 from the germline V gene are DFQATT and SNEGSKA (reference sequence). This CDR3 comprises 17 residues. The CDR3 sequence: CSARDRLADWGPDTQYF. CDR3 bases: TGCAGTGCTAGAGATCGACTAGCTGATTGGGGCCCAGATACGCAGTATTTT.

The sample holds a few counts of this clonotype. The chain recombines TRBV7-2 with TRBJ2-2, with 7 positions matching TRBD2. CDR1 is SGHTA and CDR2 is FQGNSA in the germline V gene. J lost 2 bases, V lost 5 bases, and 8 bases had no gene match. This CDR3 has 16 amino acids. The CDR3 bases are TGTGCCAGCAGCCGACCCGGGACTATCAACACCGGGGAGCTGTTTTTT. Translated: CASSRPGTINTGELFF.